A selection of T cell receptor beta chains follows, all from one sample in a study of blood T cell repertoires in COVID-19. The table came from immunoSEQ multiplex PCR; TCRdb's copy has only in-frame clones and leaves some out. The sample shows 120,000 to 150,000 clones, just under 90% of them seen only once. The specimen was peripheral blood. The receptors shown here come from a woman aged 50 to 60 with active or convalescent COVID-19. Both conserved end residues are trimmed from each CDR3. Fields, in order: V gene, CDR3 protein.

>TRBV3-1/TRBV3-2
ASSPRTSGNEQF
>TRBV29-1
SVEGSATNEKLF
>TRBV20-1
SASWDSYNEQF
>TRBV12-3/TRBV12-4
ASSTTTGNTIY
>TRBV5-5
ARLNGTGGENEKLF
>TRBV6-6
ASSPTALAYSGNTIY
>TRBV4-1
ASSQDRSTGSSPLH
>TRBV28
ASSLLGANQPQH
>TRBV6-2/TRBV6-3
ASSYQGTYEQY
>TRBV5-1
ASSLPPGLAGDGSYNEQF
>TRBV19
ASTGTSSSEAF
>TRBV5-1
ASSLTESYEQY
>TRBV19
ASSPSGGVYEQY
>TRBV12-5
ASGGRGTGANVLT
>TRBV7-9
ASSPPTAVGEKLF
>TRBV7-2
ASSFLGDWDTEAF
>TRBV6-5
ASSYSYRAEGGYT
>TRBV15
ATSQALGDTYEQY
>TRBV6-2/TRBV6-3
ASTYHVPGVQF
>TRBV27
ASSLLGSPLH
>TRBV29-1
SAGQVNTEAF
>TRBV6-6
ASSYPGGYEQY
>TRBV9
ASSVGQATPYEQY
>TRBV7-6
ASSLDRVSNSPLH
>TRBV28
ASTFRFKGAGQPQH
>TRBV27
AIATGPSYEQY
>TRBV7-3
ASSADEEWDRTTDTQY
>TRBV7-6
ASSLQEWVGEQY
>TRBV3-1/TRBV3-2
ASSQTSGGPTSTDTQY
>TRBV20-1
SAYNEKLF